This entry features one T cell receptor beta chain sequence. This sample's treatment: randomized to nivolumab then ipilimumab (arm A) or the reverse (arm B). DNA-damaging chemotherapy had not been given to any patient beforehand. From thawed PBMCs, live CD3+CD8+ cells negative for CD19 and CD56 were sorted. The data derive from a study of sequential checkpoint blockade in melanoma. About the research overall: Maintenance nivolumab came after either treatment sequence.

With 1 base removed from V and 3 bases from J, the gap between germline ends came to 9 bases. This CDR3 spans 15 amino acids. Germline V gene lookup returns CDR1 LNHNV and CDR2 YYDKDF (reference sequence). Only in-frame clones appear in the TCRdb table, and some are missing; sequencing was by immunoSEQ multiplex PCR. The repertoire consists of about 3,500 clones, with less than 50% occurring once and the leading ten covering around 41%. The J gene is TRBJ2-2, the V gene TRBV15, with a tentative D call TRBD1 (6 bases). This clonotype originated in a human donor with melanoma. The sequences come from CD8+ T cells sorted from blood (inferred from file names), collected from a patient given nivolumab and ipilimumab in sequence. The CDR3: CATSRATGDTGELFF. The CDR3 nucleotides are TGTGCCACCAGCAGAGCGACAGGCGACACCGGGGAGCTGTTTTTT.